This T cell receptor (beta chain) was recorded in a study of cytomegalovirus exposure and HLA in healthy donors. Study-wide points: Most TCR sequences proved rare, with some public TCRs found in many donors. Presence/absence analyses took donor sequencing depth as roughly uniform. TRBV6-2, TRBV6-3 and other indistinguishable V segments were excluded.

Vbeta (60) and Jbeta (13) primers were used in the PCR. The data were produced by immunoSEQ multiplex PCR, yet TCRdb's version contains in-frame clones alone and is incomplete. The sample lists about 83,000 clones, roughly 80% occurring once. Worth noting for this clone: The antigen is not known.

CDR1 is SNHLY and CDR2 is FYNNEI in the germline V gene. V was clipped by 0 bases and J by 4 bases, with 10 bases between them. The CDR3 loop spans 14 amino acids. The chain couples TRBV2 to TRBJ2-7; a weak D match, TRBD2 (6 bases). The source is a woman aged 25 to 39 in good health and CMV-seronegative. Sequencing was done on a sample of PBMCs. This CDR3 reads CASSEAGRGYEQYF. In DNA, the CDR3 is TGTGCCAGCAGTGAAGCGGGACGGGGGTACGAGCAGTACTTC.